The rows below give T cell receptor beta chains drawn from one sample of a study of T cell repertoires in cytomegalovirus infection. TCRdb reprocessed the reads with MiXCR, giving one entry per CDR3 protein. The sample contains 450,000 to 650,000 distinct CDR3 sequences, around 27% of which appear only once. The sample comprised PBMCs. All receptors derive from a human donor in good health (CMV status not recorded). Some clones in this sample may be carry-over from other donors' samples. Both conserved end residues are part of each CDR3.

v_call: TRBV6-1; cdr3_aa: CASSDFGGVSPDTQYF
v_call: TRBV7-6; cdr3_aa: CASSKPTGKVNEQFF
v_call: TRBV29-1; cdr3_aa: CSVDRDGYTF
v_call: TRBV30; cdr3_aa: CAWSVGGVTNEKLFF
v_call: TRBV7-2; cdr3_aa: CASSLGTSRNEQFF
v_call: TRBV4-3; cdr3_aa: CASSPSQGGHQETQYF
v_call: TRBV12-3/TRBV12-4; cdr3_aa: CASRKGLAGHNEQFF
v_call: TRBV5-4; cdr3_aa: CASSLPGGWNTEAFF
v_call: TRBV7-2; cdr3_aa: CASNPRVGEQFF
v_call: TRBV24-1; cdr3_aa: CATSDTAGGNTGELFF
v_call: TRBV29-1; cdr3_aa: CSVDVGGIETQYF
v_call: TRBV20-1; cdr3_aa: CSARTGPGELFF
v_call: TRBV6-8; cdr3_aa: CASSYSRLAGGGTGELFF
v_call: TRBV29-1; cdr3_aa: CSVEGLAVSTDTQYF
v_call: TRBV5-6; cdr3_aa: CASSRRQGGHTIYF
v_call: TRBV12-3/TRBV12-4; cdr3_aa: CASRGSSYNEQFF
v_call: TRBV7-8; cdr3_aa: CASSRGLAGVETQYF
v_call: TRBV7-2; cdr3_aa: CASSLDTGGVYGYTF
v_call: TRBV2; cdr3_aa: CASSEWPGNGYTF
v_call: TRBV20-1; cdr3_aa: CSARGLAVGSGANVLTF
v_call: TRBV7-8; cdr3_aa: CASSLVVSPVNEQFF
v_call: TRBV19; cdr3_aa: CASSGQGVDTEAFF
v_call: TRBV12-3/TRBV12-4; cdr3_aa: CASRSGSWTGELFF
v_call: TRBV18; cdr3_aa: CASSLAGLINQPQHF
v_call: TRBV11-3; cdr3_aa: CASSFGGTGSPLHF